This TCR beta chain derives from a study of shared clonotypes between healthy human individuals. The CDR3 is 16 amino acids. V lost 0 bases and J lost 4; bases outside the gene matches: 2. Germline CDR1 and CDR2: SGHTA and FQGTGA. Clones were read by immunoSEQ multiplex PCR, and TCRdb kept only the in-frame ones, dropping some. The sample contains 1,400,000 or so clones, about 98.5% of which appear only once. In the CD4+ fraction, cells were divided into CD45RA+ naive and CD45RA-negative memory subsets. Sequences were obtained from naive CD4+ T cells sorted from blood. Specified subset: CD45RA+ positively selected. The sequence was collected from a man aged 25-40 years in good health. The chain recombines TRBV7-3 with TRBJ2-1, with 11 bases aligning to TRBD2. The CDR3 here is CASSLTGTSGYNEQFF. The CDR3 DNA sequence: TGTGCCAGCAGCTTAACCGGGACTAGCGGTTACAATGAGCAGTTCTTC.